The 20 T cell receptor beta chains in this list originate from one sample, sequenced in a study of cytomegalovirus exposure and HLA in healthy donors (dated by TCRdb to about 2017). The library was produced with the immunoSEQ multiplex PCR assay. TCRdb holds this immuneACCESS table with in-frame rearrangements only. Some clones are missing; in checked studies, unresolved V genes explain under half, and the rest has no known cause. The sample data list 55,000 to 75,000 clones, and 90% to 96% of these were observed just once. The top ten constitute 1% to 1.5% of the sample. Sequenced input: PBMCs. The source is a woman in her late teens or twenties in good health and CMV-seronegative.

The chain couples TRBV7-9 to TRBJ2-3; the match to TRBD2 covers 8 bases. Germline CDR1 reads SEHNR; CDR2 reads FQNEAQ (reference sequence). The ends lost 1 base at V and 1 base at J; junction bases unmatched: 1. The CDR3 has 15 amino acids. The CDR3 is CASSLVLAGTDTQYF. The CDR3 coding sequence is TGTGCCAGCAGCTTAGTACTAGCGGGCACAGATACGCAGTATTTT.

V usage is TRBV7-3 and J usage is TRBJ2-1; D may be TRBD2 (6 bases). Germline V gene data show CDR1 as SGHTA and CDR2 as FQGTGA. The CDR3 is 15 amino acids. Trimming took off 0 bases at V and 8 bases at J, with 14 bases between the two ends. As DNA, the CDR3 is TGTGCCAGCAGCTTAACGGGGACTCCCAGGGATGAGCAGTTCTTC. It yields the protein CASSLTGTPRDEQFF.

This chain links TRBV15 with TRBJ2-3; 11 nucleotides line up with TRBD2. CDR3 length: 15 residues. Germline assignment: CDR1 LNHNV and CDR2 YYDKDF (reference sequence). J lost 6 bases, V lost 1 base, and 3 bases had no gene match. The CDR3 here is CATSRGASGGDTQYF. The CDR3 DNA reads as TGTGCCACCAGCAGAGGGGCTAGCGGGGGGGATACGCAGTATTTT.

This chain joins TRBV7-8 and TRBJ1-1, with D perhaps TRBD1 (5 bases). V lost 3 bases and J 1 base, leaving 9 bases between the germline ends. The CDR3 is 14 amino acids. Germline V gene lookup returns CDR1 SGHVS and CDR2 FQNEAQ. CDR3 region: CASSFTGPNTEAFF. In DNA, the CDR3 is TGTGCCAGCAGCTTCACAGGCCCGAACACTGAAGCTTTCTTT.

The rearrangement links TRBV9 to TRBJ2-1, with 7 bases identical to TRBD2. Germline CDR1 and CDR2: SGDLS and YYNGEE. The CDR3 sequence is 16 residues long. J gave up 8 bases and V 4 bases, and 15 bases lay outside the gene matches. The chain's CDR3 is CASSPGGSGEIYEQFF. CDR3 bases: TGTGCCAGCAGCCCCGGGGGAAGCGGGGAAATCTATGAGCAGTTCTTC.

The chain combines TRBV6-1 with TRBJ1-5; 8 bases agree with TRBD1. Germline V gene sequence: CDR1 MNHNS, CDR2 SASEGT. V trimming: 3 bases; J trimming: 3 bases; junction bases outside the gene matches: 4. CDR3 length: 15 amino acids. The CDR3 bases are TGTGCCAGCAGTGACGGGACAGGCTACAATCAGCCCCAGCATTTT. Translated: CASSDGTGYNQPQHF.

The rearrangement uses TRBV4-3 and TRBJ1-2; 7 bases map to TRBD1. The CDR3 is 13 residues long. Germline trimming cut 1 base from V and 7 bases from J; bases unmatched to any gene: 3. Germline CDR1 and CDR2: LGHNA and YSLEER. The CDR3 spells CASSQGAGGGYTF. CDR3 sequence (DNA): TGCGCCAGCAGCCAAGGGGCAGGGGGTGGCTACACCTTC.

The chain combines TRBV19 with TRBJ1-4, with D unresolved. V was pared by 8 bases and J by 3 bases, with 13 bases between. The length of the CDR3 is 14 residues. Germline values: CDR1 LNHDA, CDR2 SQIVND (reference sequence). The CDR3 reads CASQAWRANEKLFF. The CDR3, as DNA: TGTGCCAGTCAAGCCTGGAGAGCTAATGAAAAACTGTTTTTT.

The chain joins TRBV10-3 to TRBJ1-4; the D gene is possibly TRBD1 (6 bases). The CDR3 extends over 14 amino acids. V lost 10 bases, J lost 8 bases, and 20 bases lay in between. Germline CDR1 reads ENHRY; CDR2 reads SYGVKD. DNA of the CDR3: TGTGCCACCCGGCCCGGACAGCTGGGGGAAAAACTGTTTTTT. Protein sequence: CATRPGQLGEKLFF.

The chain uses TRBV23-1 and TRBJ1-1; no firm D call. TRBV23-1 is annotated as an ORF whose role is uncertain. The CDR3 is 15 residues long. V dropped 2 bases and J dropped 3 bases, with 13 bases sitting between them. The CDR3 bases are TGCGCCAGCAGTCAACCCGGAGTCGGGGACACTGAAGCTTTCTTT. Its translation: CASSQPGVGDTEAFF.

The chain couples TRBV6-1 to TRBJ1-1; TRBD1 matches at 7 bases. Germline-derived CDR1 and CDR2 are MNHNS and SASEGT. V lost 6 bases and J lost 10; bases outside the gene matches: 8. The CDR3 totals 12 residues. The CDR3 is CASSTTTGVAFF. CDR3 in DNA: TGTGCCAGCAGCACTACAACAGGGGTAGCTTTCTTT.

CDR3 nucleotide sequence: TGTGCCAGCAGTTTTTCCTTGACAGGGGGACAGCCCCAGCATTTT. As protein: CASSFSLTGGQPQHF. V and J are TRBV28 and TRBJ1-5; TRBD1 matches 9 bases. The CDR3 spans 15 residues. The junction had 7 bases not matched to a gene; V was cut back by 3 bases and J by 7 bases. Germline V lookup: CDR1 MDHEN, CDR2 SYDVKM.

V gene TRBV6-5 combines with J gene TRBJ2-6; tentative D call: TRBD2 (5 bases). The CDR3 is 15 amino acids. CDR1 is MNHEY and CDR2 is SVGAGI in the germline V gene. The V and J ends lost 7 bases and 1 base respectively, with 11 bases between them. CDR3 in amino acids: CASTTGSSGANVLTF. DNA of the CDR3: TGTGCCAGCACCACTGGGAGTTCTGGGGCCAACGTCCTGACTTTC.

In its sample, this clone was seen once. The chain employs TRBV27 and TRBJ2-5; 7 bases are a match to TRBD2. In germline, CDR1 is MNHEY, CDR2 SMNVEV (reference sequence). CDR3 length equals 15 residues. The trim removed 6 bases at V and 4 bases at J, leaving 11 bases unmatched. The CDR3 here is CASRRASGGIETQYF. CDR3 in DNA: TGTGCCAGCAGACGGGCTAGCGGAGGGATAGAGACCCAGTACTTC.

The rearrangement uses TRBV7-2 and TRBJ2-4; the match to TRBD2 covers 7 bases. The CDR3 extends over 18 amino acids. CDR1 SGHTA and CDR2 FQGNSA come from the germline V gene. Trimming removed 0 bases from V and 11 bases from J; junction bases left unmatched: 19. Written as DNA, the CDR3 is TGTGCCAGCAGCTTAGCGGGGGGGGTGAGCCAAAGCCGCCCTCTTCAGTACTTC. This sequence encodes CASSLAGGVSQSRPLQYF.

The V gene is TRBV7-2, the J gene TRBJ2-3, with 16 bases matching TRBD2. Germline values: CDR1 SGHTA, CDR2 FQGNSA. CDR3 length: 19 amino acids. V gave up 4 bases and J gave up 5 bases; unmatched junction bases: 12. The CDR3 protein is CASSSPGLAGGPGGDTQYF. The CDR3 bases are TGTGCCAGCAGCTCACCGGGACTAGCGGGAGGGCCGGGGGGAGATACGCAGTATTTT.

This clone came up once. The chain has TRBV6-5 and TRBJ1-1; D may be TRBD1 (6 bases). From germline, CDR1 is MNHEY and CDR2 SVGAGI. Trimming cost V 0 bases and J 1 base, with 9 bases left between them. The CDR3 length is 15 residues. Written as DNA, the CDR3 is TGTGCCAGCAGTTACTCGGGACACGAGAACACTGAAGCTTTCTTT. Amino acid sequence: CASSYSGHENTEAFF.

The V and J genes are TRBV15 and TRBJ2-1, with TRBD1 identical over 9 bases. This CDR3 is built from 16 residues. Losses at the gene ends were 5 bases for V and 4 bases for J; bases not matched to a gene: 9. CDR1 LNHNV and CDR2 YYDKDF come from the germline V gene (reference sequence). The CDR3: CATSAWGDRAYNEQFF. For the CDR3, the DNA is TGTGCCACCAGCGCCTGGGGGGACAGGGCATACAATGAGCAGTTCTTC.

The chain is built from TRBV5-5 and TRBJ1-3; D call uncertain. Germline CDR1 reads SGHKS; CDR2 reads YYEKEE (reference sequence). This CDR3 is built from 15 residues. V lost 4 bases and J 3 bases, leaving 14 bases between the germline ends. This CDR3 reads CASSLWVESGNTIYF. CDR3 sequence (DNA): TGTGCCAGCAGCCTTTGGGTGGAGAGTGGAAACACCATATATTTT. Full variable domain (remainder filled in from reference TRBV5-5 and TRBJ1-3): DAGVTQSPTHLIKTRGQQVTLRCSPISGHKSVSWYQQVLGQGPQFIFQYYEKEERGRGNFPDRFSARQFPNYSSELNVNALLLGDSALYLCASSLWVESGNTIYFGEGSWLTVV.

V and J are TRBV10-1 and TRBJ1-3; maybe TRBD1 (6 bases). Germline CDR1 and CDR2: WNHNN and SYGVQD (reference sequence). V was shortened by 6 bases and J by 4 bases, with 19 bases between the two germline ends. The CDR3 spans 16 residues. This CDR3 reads CASRKGQRRTGNTIYF. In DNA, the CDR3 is TGCGCCAGCAGAAAAGGACAGCGGAGGACGGGAAACACCATATATTTT.